The following is a T cell receptor (beta chain) sequence with its context. These data come from a study of cytomegalovirus exposure and HLA in healthy donors. V trimming: 6 bases; J trimming: 5 bases; junction bases outside the gene matches: 11. The CDR3 is 17 residues long. Germline-derived CDR1 and CDR2 are MNHEY and SMNVEV (reference sequence). Vbeta (60) and Jbeta (13) primers were used in the PCR. Repertoires were generated with immunoSEQ multiplex PCR, while TCRdb's copy carries only in-frame clones and drops some. Among about 200,000 clones listed, 70% to 80% were seen once. Material: PBMCs. This TCR derives from a male donor in good health and CMV-seropositive. The V gene is TRBV27, the J gene TRBJ2-6, with TRBD1 matching over 9 bases. The CDR3 DNA reads TGTGCCAGCAGCTTGAACACAGGGGGCATTAGGGCCAACGTCCTGACTTTC. It yields the protein CASSLNTGGIRANVLTF.